This T cell receptor beta chain appears in the sequencing data of a study of shared clonotypes between healthy human individuals. Findings and caveats of the study: Among the subsets, naive ones generally showed larger estimated richness than memory ones.

Comment on this clone: As yet, its antigen is unknown.

The donor cohort consisted entirely of Caucasian adults residing in Nashville, Tennessee. Splitting of CD4+ cells produced CD45RA+ naive and CD45RA-negative memory subsets. An assay was performed, and its level was deep. Clones were read by immunoSEQ multiplex PCR, and TCRdb kept only the in-frame ones, dropping some. Found here are millions of clones, roughly 92% of them singletons; the top ten hold roughly 0.14%. CDR3 size: 18 residues. Per the germline V gene, CDR1 is GTSNPN and CDR2 is SVGIG (reference sequence). The V end was cut by 3 bases, the J end by 7 bases, with 28 bases between. Sequencing used naive CD4+ T cells sorted from blood. Subset here: CD45RA+ positively selected. This chain links TRBV30 with TRBJ1-3; D not resolved. The receptor was derived from a man aged 18 to 29 in good health. The CDR3 spells CAWSRDSPGIPAGNTIYF. The CDR3 region has the DNA TGTGCCTGGAGCCGCGATAGCCCGGGAATACCCGCCGGCAACACCATATATTTT.